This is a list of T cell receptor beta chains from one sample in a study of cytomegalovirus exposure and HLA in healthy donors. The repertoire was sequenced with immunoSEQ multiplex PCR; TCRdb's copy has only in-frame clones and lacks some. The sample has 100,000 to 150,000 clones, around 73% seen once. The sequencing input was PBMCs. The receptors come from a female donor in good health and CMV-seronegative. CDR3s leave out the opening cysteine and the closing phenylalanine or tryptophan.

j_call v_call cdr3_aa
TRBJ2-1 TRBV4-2 ASSSGTSDYNEQF
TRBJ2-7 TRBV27 ASSPRQGAREQY
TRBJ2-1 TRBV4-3 ASSQGGTVNEQF
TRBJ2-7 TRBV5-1 ASSSTSGGSSYEQY
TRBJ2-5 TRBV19 ASSIETGGEETQY
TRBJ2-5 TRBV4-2 ASSSGTSGNLGETQY
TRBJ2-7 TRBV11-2 ASRSALSYEQY
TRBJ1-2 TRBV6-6 ASSPSSTGSYGYT
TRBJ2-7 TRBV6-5 ASSYRQGHEQY
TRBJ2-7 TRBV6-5 ASRKSGTTTYEQY
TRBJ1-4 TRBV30 AVSEGTNEKLF
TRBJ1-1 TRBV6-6 ASSYNKGTEAF
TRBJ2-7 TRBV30 AWSVVRAGGEQY
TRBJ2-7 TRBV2 ASNLGGEQY
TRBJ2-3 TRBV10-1 ASRGLLEREFRDTQY
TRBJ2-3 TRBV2 ASSSGADTQY
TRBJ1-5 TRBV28 ASRQGGNQPQH
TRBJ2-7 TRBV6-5 ASGYARGSSYEQY
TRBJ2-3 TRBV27 ASSPPASGITDTQY
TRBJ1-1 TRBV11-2 ASSFGTGLFEAF
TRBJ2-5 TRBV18 ASSPRSQETQY
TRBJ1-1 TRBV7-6 ASSSGWDTEAF
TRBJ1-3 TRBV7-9 ASIHSGQVPRSGNTIY
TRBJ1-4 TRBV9 ASSVEPAGDTGF
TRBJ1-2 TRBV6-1 ASSESRSGYGYT
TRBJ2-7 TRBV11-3 ASSAETGDEQY
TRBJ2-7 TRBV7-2 ASSPLAGVPYEQY
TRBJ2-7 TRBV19 ASSGRRERSYEQY
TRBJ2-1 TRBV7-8 ASSLGTASYNEQF
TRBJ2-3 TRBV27 ASSSPDKTDTQY
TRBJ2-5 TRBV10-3 AIRLDSARGTQY
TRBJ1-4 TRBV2 ASTRDTTNEKLF
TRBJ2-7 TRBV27 ASSFGTAYEQY
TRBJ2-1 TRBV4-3 ASSPLSGAGVINEQF
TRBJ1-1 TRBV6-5 ASSYSGTLNTEAF
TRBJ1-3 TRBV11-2 ASSFRTGGSGNTIY
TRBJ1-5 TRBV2 ASSPKWVTDQPQH
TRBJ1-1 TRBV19 ASTPHPAGNTEAF
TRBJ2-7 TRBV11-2 ASSPEIYPSAYEQY
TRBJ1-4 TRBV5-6 ASSLDGLGKLF
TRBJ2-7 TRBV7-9 ASSASGSPYEQY
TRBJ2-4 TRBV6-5 ASSYGGDGLRVEY
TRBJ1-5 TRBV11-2 ASSPGTAIREPQH